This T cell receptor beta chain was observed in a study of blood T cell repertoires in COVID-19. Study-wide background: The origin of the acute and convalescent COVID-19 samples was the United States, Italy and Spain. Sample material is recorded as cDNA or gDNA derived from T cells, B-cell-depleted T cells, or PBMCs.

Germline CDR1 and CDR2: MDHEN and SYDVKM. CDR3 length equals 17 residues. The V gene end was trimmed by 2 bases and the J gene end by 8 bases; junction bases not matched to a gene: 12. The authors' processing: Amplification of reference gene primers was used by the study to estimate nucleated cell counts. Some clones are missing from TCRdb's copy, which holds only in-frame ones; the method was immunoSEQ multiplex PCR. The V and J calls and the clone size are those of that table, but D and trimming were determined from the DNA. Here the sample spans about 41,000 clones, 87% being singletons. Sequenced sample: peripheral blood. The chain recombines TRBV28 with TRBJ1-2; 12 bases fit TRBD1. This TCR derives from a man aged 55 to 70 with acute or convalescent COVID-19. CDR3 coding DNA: TGTGCCAGCAGTTTAAGGAGCGGGACAGGGGGCGCGGAGGGCTACACCTTC. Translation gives CASSLRSGTGGAEGYTF.